This TCR beta chain was recovered during a study of T cells in Graves' hyperthyroidism and ophthalmopathy. The investigators amplified TCR beta CDR3 regions from RNA transcripts. Researchers ran a first-round RT-PCR on the TCR CDR3 using the HTBI primer set. TCRdb analysed the multiplex PCR reads with MiXCR anew, one entry per CDR3 protein. The table has 500,000 to 550,000 distinct CDR3 sequences, just under 20% seen once; the top ten hold 45% to 50%. This CDR3 has 14 residues. V dropped 6 bases and J dropped 0 bases, with 15 bases sitting between them. Per the germline V gene, CDR1 is DFQATT and CDR2 is SNEGSKA (reference sequence). Exclusion followed for patients with uncontrolled infection, other autoimmune disease, pregnancy or lactation. PBMCs were derived from around 10 ml fresh peripheral blood. Comment on this clonotype: Its antigen is as yet unknown. A read error may explain this, as a much larger clone is one base away.

Study-wide findings and caveats: The majority of expanded thyroid clonotypes above 0.001 also appeared in blood. A model of 13 V-J features distinguished ophthalmopathy from stable hyperthyroidism.

The chain uses TRBV20-1 and TRBJ2-7, with a weak D call TRBD2 (6 bases). Sequenced sample: blood. The TCR was taken from a man aged 40-50 years with Graves' ophthalmopathy. The CDR3 region is CSAPIAVNSYEQYF. The CDR3, as DNA: TGCAGTGCCCCAATAGCGGTGAACTCCTACGAGCAGTACTTC.